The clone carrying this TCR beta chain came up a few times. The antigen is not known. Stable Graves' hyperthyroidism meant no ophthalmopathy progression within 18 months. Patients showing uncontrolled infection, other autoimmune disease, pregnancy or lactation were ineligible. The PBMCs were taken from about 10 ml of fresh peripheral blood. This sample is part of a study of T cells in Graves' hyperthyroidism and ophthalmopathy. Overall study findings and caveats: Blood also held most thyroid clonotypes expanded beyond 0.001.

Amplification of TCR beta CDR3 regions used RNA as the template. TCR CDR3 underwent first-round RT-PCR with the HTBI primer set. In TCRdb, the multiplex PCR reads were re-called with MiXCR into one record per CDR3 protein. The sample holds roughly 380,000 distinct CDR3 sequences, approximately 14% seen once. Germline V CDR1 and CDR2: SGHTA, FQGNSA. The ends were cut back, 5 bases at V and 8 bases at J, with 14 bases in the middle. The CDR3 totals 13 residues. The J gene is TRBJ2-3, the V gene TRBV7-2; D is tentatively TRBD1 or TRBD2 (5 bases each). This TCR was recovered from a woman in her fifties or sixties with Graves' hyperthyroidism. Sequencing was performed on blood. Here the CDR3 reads CASSRSGGGTQYF. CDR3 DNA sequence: TGTGCCAGCAGCCGCAGTGGGGGTGGTACGCAGTATTTT.